The rows below give T cell receptor beta chains drawn from one sample of a study of T cell repertoires in cytomegalovirus infection. TCRdb reprocessed the reads via MiXCR and lists one record per CDR3 protein. In the table there are 250,000 to 300,000 distinct CDR3 sequences, under 25% of which are singletons. Antigens for these TCRs are unknown. Material: cultured PBMCs, obtained from culture after CMV antigen stimulation. The receptors here all came from a human donor in good health (CMV status not recorded). Some clones in this sample may be carry-over from other donors' samples. Both conserved end residues are part of each CDR3. The order of the fields is V gene, J gene, D gene, clone size, CDR3 DNA, CDR3 protein. A D gene is named only where the DNA matches it firmly. Some rows mark clone size as missing; the rest say once, few, many or name a class of expanded clone.

V: TRBV12-3/TRBV12-4; J: TRBJ2-1; D: .; size: few; DNA: TGTGCCAGCAATGGGCGCAGTTACAATGAGCAGTTCTTC; CDR3: CASNGRSYNEQFF
V: TRBV7-2; J: TRBJ2-1; D: TRBD2; size: few; DNA: TGTGCCAGCAGCTTAAGAGGACTAGCTTTGGTTAATGAGAAGGAGTTCTTC; CDR3: CASSLRGLALVNEKEFF
V: TRBV24-1; J: TRBJ2-1; D: TRBD1; size: .; DNA: TGTGCCACCAGTGGCCTCCGGGACAGGGCCTACAATGAGCAGTTCTTC; CDR3: CATSGLRDRAYNEQFF
V: TRBV7-2; J: TRBJ2-7; D: TRBD2; size: many; DNA: TGTGCCAGCAGCTCCGATCGGGGGGGGACTAGCAGCTACGAGCAGTACTTC; CDR3: CASSSDRGGTSSYEQYF
V: TRBV6-6; J: TRBJ2-7; D: TRBD1; size: .; DNA: TGTGCCAGCAGTTACTCGACAGGGGGCATCTACGAGCAGTACTTC; CDR3: CASSYSTGGIYEQYF
V: TRBV6-8; J: TRBJ1-5; D: .; size: .; DNA: TGTGCCAGCAGAGGTTTAGGGAGGGTTTATCAGCCCCAGCATTTT; CDR3: CASRGLGRVYQPQHF
V: TRBV28; J: TRBJ2-7; D: .; size: .; DNA: TGTGCCAGCAGTTTCTCGACTGGTTACGAGCAGTACTTC; CDR3: CASSFSTGYEQYF
V: TRBV7-8; J: TRBJ2-1; D: .; size: few; DNA: TGTGCCTCAAATAGTAACAATGAGCAGTTCTTC; CDR3: CASNSNNEQFF
V: TRBV6-2/TRBV6-3; J: TRBJ2-5; D: TRBD1; size: many; DNA: TGTGCCAGCAGTTACGGACAGGCTAGCGAGACCCAGTACTTC; CDR3: CASSYGQASETQYF
V: TRBV7-9; J: TRBJ2-5; D: .; size: few; DNA: TGTGCCAGCAGCTTAACGTCTGGGGAAGAGACCCAGTACTTC; CDR3: CASSLTSGEETQYF
V: TRBV4-2; J: TRBJ2-7; D: .; size: few; DNA: TGTGCCAGCAGCCAAGGGGGGCTAGCGGGACAGGGGCCCGAGCAGTACTTC; CDR3: CASSQGGLAGQGPEQYF
V: TRBV13; J: TRBJ1-2; D: .; size: .; DNA: TGTGCCAGCAGCCCAAGAGCAGGGATGATTTATGGCTACACCTTC; CDR3: CASSPRAGMIYGYTF
V: TRBV12-3/TRBV12-4; J: TRBJ1-4; D: .; size: few; DNA: TGTGCCAGCACTGGGGTGGGGAGTCGAAGCGGAAAACTGTTTTTT; CDR3: CASTGVGSRSGKLFF
V: TRBV10-3; J: TRBJ2-1; D: TRBD1; size: .; DNA: TGTGCCATATCAGGGAGGACAGGGGCCTCCAATGAGCAGTTCTTC; CDR3: CAISGRTGASNEQFF
V: TRBV7-2; J: TRBJ2-1; D: .; size: many; DNA: TGTGCCAGCAGCCGGGGCCCCCCTGGTGCGGAGCAGTTCTTC; CDR3: CASSRGPPGAEQFF
V: TRBV4-1; J: TRBJ1-1; D: .; size: .; DNA: TGCGCCAGCAGCCGCTTCGGCACTGAAGCTTTCTTT; CDR3: CASSRFGTEAFF
V: TRBV7-6; J: TRBJ2-1; D: TRBD1; size: many; DNA: TGTGCCAGCAGCTTAGTGTGGGGCAGGGGGCAGGATGAGCAGTTCTTC; CDR3: CASSLVWGRGQDEQFF
V: TRBV11-1; J: TRBJ2-1; D: .; size: .; DNA: TGTGCCAGCAGCTTATTGATGCGGAGCTCCTACAATGAGCAGTTCTTC; CDR3: CASSLLMRSSYNEQFF
V: TRBV7-9; J: TRBJ1-3; D: .; size: few; DNA: TGTGCCAGCAGCTCGGACCAGGGCTATTCTGGAAACACCATATATTTT; CDR3: CASSSDQGYSGNTIYF
V: TRBV7-2; J: TRBJ2-7; D: TRBD1; size: many; DNA: TGTGCCAGCAGCTTACCACAGGGGAAAGAACCCTCCTACGAGCAGTACTTC; CDR3: CASSLPQGKEPSYEQYF
V: TRBV28; J: TRBJ2-5; D: TRBD1; size: many; DNA: TGTGCCACGCAGGACAGGAACCAAGAGACCCAGTACTTC; CDR3: CATQDRNQETQYF
V: TRBV28; J: TRBJ1-3; D: .; size: .; DNA: TGTGCCAGCAGTCACCTCCCGAGCAGCTCTGGAAACACCATATATTTT; CDR3: CASSHLPSSSGNTIYF
V: TRBV30; J: TRBJ1-6; D: .; size: few; DNA: TGTGCCTGGAGAGGACGGGGGTCACCCCTCCACTTT; CDR3: CAWRGRGSPLHF
V: TRBV30; J: TRBJ2-3; D: .; size: .; DNA: TGTGCCCTGGACTCCTCAAGCACAGATACGCAGTATTTT; CDR3: CALDSSSTDTQYF